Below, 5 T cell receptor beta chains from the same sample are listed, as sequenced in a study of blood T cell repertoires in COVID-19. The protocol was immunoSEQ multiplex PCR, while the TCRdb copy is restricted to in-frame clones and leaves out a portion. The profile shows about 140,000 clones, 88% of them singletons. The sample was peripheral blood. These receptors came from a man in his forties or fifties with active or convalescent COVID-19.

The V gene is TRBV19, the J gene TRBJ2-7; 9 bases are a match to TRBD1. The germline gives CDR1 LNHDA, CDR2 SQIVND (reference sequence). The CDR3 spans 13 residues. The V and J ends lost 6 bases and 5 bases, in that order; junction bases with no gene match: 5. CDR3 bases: TGTGCCAGTAGGGGGACAGGGTTCCACGAGCAGTACTTC. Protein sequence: CASRGTGFHEQYF.

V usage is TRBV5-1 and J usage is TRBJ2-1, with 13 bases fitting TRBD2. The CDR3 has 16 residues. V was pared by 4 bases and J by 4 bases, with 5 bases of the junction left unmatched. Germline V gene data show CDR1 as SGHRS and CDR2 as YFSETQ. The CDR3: CASSIGLAGAYNEQFF. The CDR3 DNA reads TGCGCCAGCAGCATAGGACTAGCGGGGGCATACAATGAGCAGTTCTTC.

The CDR3 coding sequence is TGTGCCAGTAGTATAAACGGAGCCTACGAGCAGTACTTC. This translates into CASSINGAYEQYF. The chain carries TRBV19 and TRBJ2-7, with D unclear. Germline values: CDR1 LNHDA, CDR2 SQIVND (reference sequence). V was shortened by 2 bases and J by 2 bases, with 7 bases between the two germline ends. The CDR3 length is 13 residues. The complete variable domain, with remaining parts taken from reference TRBV19 and TRBJ2-7, reads DGGITQSPKYLFRKEGQNVTLSCEQNLNHDAMYWYRQDPGQGLRLIYYSQIVNDFQKGDIAEGYSVSREKKESFPLTVTSAQKNPTAFYLCASSINGAYEQYFGPGTRLTVT.

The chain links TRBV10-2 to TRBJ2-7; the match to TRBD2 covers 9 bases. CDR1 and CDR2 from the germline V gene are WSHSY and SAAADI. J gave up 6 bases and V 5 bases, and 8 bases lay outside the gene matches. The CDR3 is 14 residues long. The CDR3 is CASSPLAGQSEQYF. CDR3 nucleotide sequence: TGCGCCAGCAGTCCCCTAGCGGGACAGAGCGAGCAGTACTTC.

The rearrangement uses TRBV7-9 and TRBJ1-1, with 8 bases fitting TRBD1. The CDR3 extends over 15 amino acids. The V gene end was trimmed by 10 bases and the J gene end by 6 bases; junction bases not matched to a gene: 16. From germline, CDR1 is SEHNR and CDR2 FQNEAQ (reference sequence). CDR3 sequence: CATGRGQGGKAEAFF. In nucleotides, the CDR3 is TGTGCCACCGGCAGGGGGCAGGGGGGAAAGGCTGAAGCTTTCTTT.